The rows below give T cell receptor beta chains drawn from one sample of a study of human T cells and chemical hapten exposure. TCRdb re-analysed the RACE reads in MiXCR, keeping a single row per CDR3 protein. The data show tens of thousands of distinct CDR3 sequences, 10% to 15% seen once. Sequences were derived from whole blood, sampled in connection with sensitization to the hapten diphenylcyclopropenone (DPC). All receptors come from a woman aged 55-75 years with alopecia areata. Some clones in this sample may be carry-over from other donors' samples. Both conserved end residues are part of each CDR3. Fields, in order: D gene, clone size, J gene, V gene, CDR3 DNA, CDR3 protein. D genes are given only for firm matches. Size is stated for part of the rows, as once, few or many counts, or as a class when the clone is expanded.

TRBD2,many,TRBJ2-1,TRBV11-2,TGTGCCAGCCGTCAGGGAGGGAATGAGCAGTTCTTC,CASRQGGNEQFF
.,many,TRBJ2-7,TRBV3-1,TGTGCCAGCACCCCGAGGGGGAGCGGCGACGAGCAGTACTTC,CASTPRGSGDEQYF
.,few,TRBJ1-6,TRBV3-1,TGTGCCAGCACCTCCGCCAGCGCAAATTCACCCCTCCACTTT,CASTSASANSPLHF
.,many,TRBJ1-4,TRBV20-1,TGCAGTCTTTCGTTTAATGAAAAACTGTTTTTT,CSLSFNEKLFF
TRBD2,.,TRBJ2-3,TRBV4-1,TGCGCCAGGCGACTAGCGGGGGGGACAGATACGCAGTATTTT,CARRLAGGTDTQYF
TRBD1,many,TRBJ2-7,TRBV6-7,TGTGCCAGCAGTTACTCAGCAGGGGGCCGGGAGCAGTACTTC,CASSYSAGGREQYF
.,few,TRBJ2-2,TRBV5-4,TGTGCCAGCAGCTTGGCCGAGGGCGGGGAGCTGTTTTTT,CASSLAEGGELFF
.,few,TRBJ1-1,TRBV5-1,TGCGCCAGCAGCTTGGCCCCGCAGCCGAACACTGAAGCTTTCTTT,CASSLAPQPNTEAFF
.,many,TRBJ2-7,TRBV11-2,TGTGCCAGCAGCTTATCCCCTGCGGTCGGGGACTCCTACGAGCAGTACTTC,CASSLSPAVGDSYEQYF
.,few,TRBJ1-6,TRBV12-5,TGTGCTAGTGGCATCGAAAATAATTCACCCCTCCACTTT,CASGIENNSPLHF
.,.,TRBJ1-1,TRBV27,TGTGCCAGCAGTTTATCGATGTGGGGGGGGACTGAAGCTTTCTTT,CASSLSMWGGTEAFF
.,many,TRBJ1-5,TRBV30,TGTGCCTGGAGCTCGGATAGCAATCAGCCCCAGCATTTT,CAWSSDSNQPQHF
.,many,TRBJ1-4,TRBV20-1,TGCAGTGCTAGATCGGTCGGTGAAAAACTGTTTTTT,CSARSVGEKLFF
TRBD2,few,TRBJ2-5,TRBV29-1,TGCAGCCTATCCCCCCTAGCGGGGGCCGGAGGAGAGACCCAGTACTTC,CSLSPLAGAGGETQYF
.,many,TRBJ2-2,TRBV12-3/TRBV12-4,TGTGCCAGCAGTTTAGGTAGTACAGGGATCACCGGGGAGCTGTTTTTT,CASSLGSTGITGELFF
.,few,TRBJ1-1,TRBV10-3,TGTGCCATCAGTGAGTCGGTTGGGAAAGCTTTCTTT,CAISESVGKAFF
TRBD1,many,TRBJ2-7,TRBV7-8,TGTGCCAGCAGCTACGACAGGGATGAGTACGAGCAGTACTTC,CASSYDRDEYEQYF
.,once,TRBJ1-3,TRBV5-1,TGCGCCAGCAGCCCGGGGGGCCAGCTCTCTGGAAACACCATATATTTT,CASSPGGQLSGNTIYF
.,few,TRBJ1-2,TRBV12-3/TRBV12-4,TGTGCCAGCACCGGGGTCCCCTATGGCTACACCTTC,CASTGVPYGYTF
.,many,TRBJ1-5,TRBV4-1,TGCGCCAGCAGCCAAGATACCGGAACTTCCCAGCATTTT,CASSQDTGTSQHF
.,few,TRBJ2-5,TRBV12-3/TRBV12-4,TGTGCCAGCAGGCCCAGGGTAGGAGAGACCCAGTACTTC,CASRPRVGETQYF
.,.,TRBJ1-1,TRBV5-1,TGCGCCAGCAGCTTACGGACGGAGAACACTGAAGCTTTCTTT,CASSLRTENTEAFF
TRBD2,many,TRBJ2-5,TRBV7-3,TGTGCCAGCAGCCCCGCGGGTAGCGGGGGGACCCAAGAGACCCAGTACTTC,CASSPAGSGGTQETQYF
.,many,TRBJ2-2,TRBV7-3,TGTGCCAGCAGCTTATCCGGGGAGCTGTTTTTT,CASSLSGELFF
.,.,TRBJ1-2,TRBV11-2,TGTGCCAGCAGCTTGGGAGGCCCAGGGTTGAGAAATGGCTACACCTTC,CASSLGGPGLRNGYTF
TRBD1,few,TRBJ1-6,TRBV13,TGTGCCAGCAGCCCCGGGACAGCAAACTCACCCCTCCACTTT,CASSPGTANSPLHF
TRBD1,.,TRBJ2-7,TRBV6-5,TGTGCCAGCAGACCTCCGACAGGGTTCTCCTACGAGCAGTACTTC,CASRPPTGFSYEQYF
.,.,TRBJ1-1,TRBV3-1,TGTGCCAGCAGCCAAGGGGCACCAGGGGTAGCCATGAACACTGAAGCTTTCTTT,CASSQGAPGVAMNTEAFF
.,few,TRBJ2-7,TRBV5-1,TGCGCCAGCAGCCAGGCCGCCTACGAGCAGTACTTC,CASSQAAYEQYF
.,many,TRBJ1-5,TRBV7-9,TGTGCCAGCAGCTTTTATAGCAATCAGCCCCAGCATTTT,CASSFYSNQPQHF
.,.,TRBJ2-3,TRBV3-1,TGTGCCAGCAGCCCCTTTGGCTGCGGAACAGATACGCAGTATTTT,CASSPFGCGTDTQYF
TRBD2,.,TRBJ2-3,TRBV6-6,TGTGCCAGCCGTCCACGATTAACTAGCGGATTCACAGATACGCAGTATTTT,CASRPRLTSGFTDTQYF
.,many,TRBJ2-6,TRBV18,TGTGCCAGCTCACCGCCGCGACGGGCCTCTGGGGCCAACGTCCTGACTTTC,CASSPPRRASGANVLTF
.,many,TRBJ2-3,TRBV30,TGTGCCTACCTGGTGGGCACAGATACGCAGTATTTT,CAYLVGTDTQYF
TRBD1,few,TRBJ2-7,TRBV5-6,TGTGCCAGCAGCCCTGGGACAGCAAGCTATCTTTACGGGCAGTACTTC,CASSPGTASYLYGQYF
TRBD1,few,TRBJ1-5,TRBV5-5,TGTGCCAGCAGCACACAGGGGAATGGGCTAGGACAGCCCCAGCATTTT,CASSTQGNGLGQPQHF
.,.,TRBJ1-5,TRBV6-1,TGTGCCAGCAGTGACCCGACAGGAGTTCGTGGGCCCCAGCATTTT,CASSDPTGVRGPQHF
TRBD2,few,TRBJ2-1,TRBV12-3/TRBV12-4,TGTGCCAGCAGTTTAAGGCTAGCGGGGGGCCCGTGGTTCTTC,CASSLRLAGGPWFF
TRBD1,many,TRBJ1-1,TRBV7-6,TGTGCCAGCAGCGTTGGACAGGGAGAGACTGAAGCTTTCTTT,CASSVGQGETEAFF
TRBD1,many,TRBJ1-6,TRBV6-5,TGTGCCAGCAGTCACCAAGGACAGGTATCTTCACCCCTCCACTTT,CASSHQGQVSSPLHF
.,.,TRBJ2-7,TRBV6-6,TGTGCCAGCAGTTACCGAATAGAAGAGCAGTACTTC,CASSYRIEEQYF
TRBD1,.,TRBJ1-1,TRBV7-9,TGTGCCAGCAGCCCTGGGACAGGGGGAAGGGAAGCTTTCTTT,CASSPGTGGREAFF
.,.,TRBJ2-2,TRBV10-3,TGTGCCATGACTGGCGCCCCGAACACCGGGGAGCTGTTTTTT,CAMTGAPNTGELFF
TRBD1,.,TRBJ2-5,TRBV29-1,TGCAGCGTTGAAAGGGACAGGAGAGAGACCCAGTACTTC,CSVERDRRETQYF
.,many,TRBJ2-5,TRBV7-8,TGTGCCAGCAGCTTAGTTAAAGCAGCAGAGACCCAGTACTTC,CASSLVKAAETQYF
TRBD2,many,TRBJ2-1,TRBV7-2,TGTGCCAGCAGCTTAGATCCGGGGGGGTACAATGAGCAGTTCTTC,CASSLDPGGYNEQFF